The 17 T cell receptor beta chains below all came from one sample that was sequenced in a study of Graves' ophthalmopathy and Graves' hyperthyroidism. RNA transcripts were the template, and TCR beta CDR3 regions were amplified from them. An opening RT-PCR round employed HTBI primers and preceded a second-round multiplex PCR. TCRdb ran MiXCR on the multiplex PCR reads and lists one entry per CDR3 protein. The data hold hundreds of thousands of distinct CDR3 sequences, with about a fifth observed a single time. The specimen sequenced was peripheral blood. These receptor sequences come from a woman between 18 and 29 years old with stable Graves' hyperthyroidism. Some clones in this sample may be carry-over from other donors' samples.

This clonotype was seen repeatedly, ten times or more. The rearrangement joins TRBV6-2 or TRBV6-3 to TRBJ1-5; TRBD1 agrees at 8 bases. V dropped 8 bases and J dropped 1; count of bases not matched to a gene: 7. The CDR3 runs 15 residues. Germline CDR1 and CDR2: MNHEY and SVGEGT. The CDR3 DNA follows: TGTGCCAGCGCCCTGGGACAGGCGAGCAATCAGCCCCAGCATTTT. It translates to CASALGQASNQPQHF.

Many counts were recorded for this clonotype. V usage is TRBV5-4 and J usage is TRBJ1-2; a possible D gene is TRBD1 (5 bases). CDR3 length equals 14 residues. The germline CDR1 and CDR2 sequences are SGHNT and YYREEE (reference sequence). Trimming stripped 0 bases from V and 1 base from J, with 7 bases between. CDR3 bases: TGTGCCAGCAGCTTGGACAGGATTAACTATGGCTACACCTTC. It translates to CASSLDRINYGYTF.

Here the CDR3 reads CSVADSYGYTF. CDR3 sequence (DNA): TGCAGCGTTGCCGACAGTTATGGCTACACCTTC. The J gene is TRBJ1-2, the V gene TRBV29-1, with D possibly being TRBD1 (5 bases). Germline V lookup: CDR1 SQVTM, CDR2 ANQGSEA. The CDR3 spans 11 residues. V was shortened by 4 bases and J by 5 bases, with 8 bases between the two germline ends. The variable domain in full, with the rest retrieved from reference TRBV29-1 and TRBJ1-2, is SAVISQKPSRDICQRGTSLTIQCQVDSQVTMMFWYRQQPGQSLTLIATANQGSEATYESGFVIDKFPISRPNLTFSTLTVSNMSPEDSSIYLCSVADSYGYTFGSGTRLTVV.

This clonotype was observed many times. The chain carries TRBV7-9 and TRBJ1-2; 10 positions agree with TRBD1. Germline CDR1 SEHNR, CDR2 FQNEAQ (reference sequence). With 3 bases clipped from V and 3 bases from J, the junction kept 7 bases outside the gene matches. This CDR3 contains 16 residues. CDR3: CASSFVRDRGDYGYTF. CDR3 DNA: TGTGCCAGCAGCTTCGTCCGGGACAGGGGTGACTATGGCTACACCTTC.

At least ten counts were recorded for this clonotype. The chain uses TRBV30 and TRBJ1-1, with TRBD1 identical over 7 bases. Germline V gene data show CDR1 as GTSNPN and CDR2 as SVGIG (reference sequence). The CDR3 consists of 14 residues. Trimming removed 2 bases from V and 1 base from J; junction bases left unmatched: 4. The CDR3 protein is CAWSTGVGNTEAFF. The CDR3 nucleotides are TGTGCCTGGAGTACAGGGGTAGGGAACACTGAAGCTTTCTTT.

This clonotype was detected ten times or more. The J gene is TRBJ2-2, the V gene TRBV6-2 or TRBV6-3; D uncertain. Per germline, CDR1 MNHEY and CDR2 SVGEGT. The CDR3 spans 14 residues. V dropped 6 bases and J dropped 1 base, with 9 bases sitting between them. Written as DNA, the CDR3 is TGTGCCAGCAGAAAGACGCTGAACACCGGGGAGCTGTTTTTT. Translation: CASRKTLNTGELFF.

This clonotype was picked up a small number of times. This chain links TRBV6-5 with TRBJ1-2; the D gene is possibly TRBD1 (5 bases). The CDR3 is made up of 15 amino acids. CDR1 and CDR2 (germline): MNHEY, SVGAGI. V lost 2 bases to trimming and J lost 5 bases, with 15 bases between them. The CDR3 nucleotides are TGTGCCAGCAGTTACGGGGGAAGCAGCGGGTATGGCTACACCTTC. It codes for CASSYGGSSGYGYTF.

This clonotype was found many times. This sequence joins TRBV2 and TRBJ1-1; D not resolved. The V gene's germline CDR1 is SNHLY and CDR2 FYNNEI. V lost 5 bases, J lost 1 base, and 8 bases lay in between. This CDR3 has 13 amino acids. CDR3 bases: TGTGCCAGCAGTAACCTGGAGAACACTGAAGCTTTCTTT. Translating gives CASSNLENTEAFF.

This clonotype was seen repeatedly, ten times or more. The chain uses TRBV5-1 and TRBJ1-1; D possibly corresponds to TRBD1 (6 bases). The V and J ends lost 1 base and 5 bases respectively, with 12 bases between them. The V gene's germline CDR1 is SGHRS and CDR2 YFSETQ. The CDR3 consists of 14 residues. The CDR3 DNA is TGCGCCAGCAGCTTGATACAGGGAGGTACTGAAGCTTTCTTT. As protein: CASSLIQGGTEAFF. The complete variable domain, with remaining parts taken from reference TRBV5-1 and TRBJ1-1, reads KAGVTQTPRYLIKTRGQQVTLSCSPISGHRSVSWYQQTPGQGLQFLFEYFSETQRNKGNFPGRFSGRQFSNSRSEMNVSTLELGDSALYLCASSLIQGGTEAFFGQGTRLTVV.

Many counts were recorded for this clonotype. This rearrangement joins TRBV6-1 to TRBJ1-2, with D perhaps TRBD1 (6 bases). The germline V gene has CDR1 MNHNS and CDR2 SASEGT. The V end was cut by 0 bases, the J end by 3 bases, with 11 bases between. The CDR3 loop spans 15 amino acids. CDR3 in amino acids: CASSEASQGYYGYTF. CDR3 in DNA: TGTGCCAGCAGTGAAGCGTCACAGGGTTACTATGGCTACACCTTC.

Only a few counts were recorded for this clonotype. The chain employs TRBV5-1 and TRBJ2-5, with 7 nucleotides matching TRBD2. This CDR3 comprises 15 residues. Looked up from germline, CDR1 is SGHRS and CDR2 is YFSETQ. The J segment lost 5 bases and the V segment lost 3 bases, leaving 10 bases of the junction unmatched. The CDR3 DNA is TGCGCCAGCAGCTCCGGCGGGGCGGGGGTGGAGACCCAGTACTTC. Its protein product is CASSSGGAGVETQYF.

This clonotype has ten or more counts. V is TRBV7-2 and J is TRBJ2-2; D remains ambiguous. The CDR3 has 13 residues. V was pared by 5 bases and J by 5 bases, with 9 bases between. CDR1 and CDR2 (germline): SGHTA, FQGNSA. The CDR3 reads CASSAWATGELFF. CDR3 nucleotides: TGTGCCAGCAGCGCGTGGGCGACCGGGGAGCTGTTTTTT.

This clonotype came up many times. The gene calls are TRBV12-3 or TRBV12-4 and TRBJ1-1; 7 bases align to TRBD1. The trim removed 7 bases at V and 2 bases at J, leaving 10 bases unmatched. The CDR3 runs to 15 residues. The CDR3 nucleotides read TGTGCCAGCATGGCCGGAGACAGGGCTAACACTGAAGCTTTCTTT. It codes for CASMAGDRANTEAFF.

This clonotype occurred many times. The chain combines TRBV7-8 with TRBJ1-2; D might be TRBD1 (5 bases). This CDR3 spans 16 amino acids. With 4 bases removed from V and 8 bases from J, the gap between germline ends came to 23 bases. Germline loops: CDR1 SGHVS, CDR2 FQNEAQ. CDR3 coding DNA: TGTGCCAGCAGCTCACCATCTCAACCCGCAGGGCGCGGCTACACCTTC. It is translated as CASSSPSQPAGRGYTF.

This clonotype was recorded at least ten times. This chain joins TRBV14 and TRBJ1-3, with D tentatively TRBD1 (5 bases). Trimming removed 4 bases from V and 8 bases from J, with 15 bases in between. The CDR3 is 14 residues long. Germline CDR1 SGHDN, CDR2 FVKESK. The CDR3, as DNA: TGTGCCAGCAGCCCCGGACCAGGGATTCACACCATATATTTT. Its protein product is CASSPGPGIHTIYF.

In its sample, this clonotype was seen many times. This sequence joins TRBV28 and TRBJ2-5, with 8 nucleotides matching TRBD1. The CDR3 covers 14 residues. V was clipped by 6 bases and J by 5 bases; unmatched bases: 8. CDR1 and CDR2 from the germline V gene are MDHEN and SYDVKM. The CDR3 loop reads CASREPRGRETQYF. DNA of the CDR3: TGTGCCAGCAGGGAACCCAGGGGGCGTGAGACCCAGTACTTC.

This clonotype was recorded many times. The chain is built from TRBV12-3 or TRBV12-4 and TRBJ2-5, with D hard to call. The V and J ends lost 5 bases and 2 bases respectively, with 18 bases between them. CDR3 length equals 16 residues. In DNA, the CDR3 is TGTGCCAGCAGTCCCCAGGCCAAGGCTCTGCAAGAGACCCAGTACTTC. It translates to CASSPQAKALQETQYF.